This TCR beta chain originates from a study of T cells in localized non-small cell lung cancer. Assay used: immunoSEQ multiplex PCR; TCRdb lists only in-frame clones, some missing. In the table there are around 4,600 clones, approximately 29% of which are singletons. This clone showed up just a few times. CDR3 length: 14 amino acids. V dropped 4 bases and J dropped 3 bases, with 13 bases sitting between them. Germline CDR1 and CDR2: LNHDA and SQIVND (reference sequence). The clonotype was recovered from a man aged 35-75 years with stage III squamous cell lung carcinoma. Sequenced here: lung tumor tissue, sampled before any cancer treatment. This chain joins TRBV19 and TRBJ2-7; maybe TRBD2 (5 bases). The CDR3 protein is CASSSRIAFYEQYF. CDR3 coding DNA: TGTGCCAGTAGTAGTAGGATAGCGTTCTACGAGCAGTACTTC. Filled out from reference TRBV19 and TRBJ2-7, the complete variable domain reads DGGITQSPKYLFRKEGQNVTLSCEQNLNHDAMYWYRQDPGQGLRLIYYSQIVNDFQKGDIAEGYSVSREKKESFPLTVTSAQKNPTAFYLCASSSRIAFYEQYFGPGTRLTVT.